The present entry profiles one T cell receptor (beta chain) with its context. Its antigen remains unidentified. The V segment lost 6 bases and the J segment 7 bases; nucleotides outside the gene matches: 7. The CDR3 is made up of 13 amino acids. The germline CDR1 and CDR2 sequences are SNHLY and FYNNEI. Produced via immunoSEQ multiplex PCR; TCRdb's table is partial and in-frame only. The table records 120,000 to 150,000 clones, 70% to 80% of them present only once. The data originate from a study of cytotoxic CD8 clonotypes in ibrutinib-treated CLL. Turning to the study itself: When averaged across all of the samples, the counts came to some 250,000 productive templates and tens of thousands of productive rearrangements.

The study's findings and limits: Baseline clonality, higher than in age-matched healthy donors, tracked circulating CD8+ T-cell counts. Sustained-remission and progressing patients diverged in sampling times.

This receptor was obtained from a human donor with chronic lymphocytic leukemia. The chain uses TRBV2 and TRBJ2-7, with 9 nucleotides matching TRBD1. The sample here was PBMCs, taken after 12 months of ibrutinib treatment. The CDR3 sequence is CASSGTGNGEQYF. DNA of the CDR3: TGTGCCAGCAGCGGGACAGGGAATGGGGAGCAGTACTTC.